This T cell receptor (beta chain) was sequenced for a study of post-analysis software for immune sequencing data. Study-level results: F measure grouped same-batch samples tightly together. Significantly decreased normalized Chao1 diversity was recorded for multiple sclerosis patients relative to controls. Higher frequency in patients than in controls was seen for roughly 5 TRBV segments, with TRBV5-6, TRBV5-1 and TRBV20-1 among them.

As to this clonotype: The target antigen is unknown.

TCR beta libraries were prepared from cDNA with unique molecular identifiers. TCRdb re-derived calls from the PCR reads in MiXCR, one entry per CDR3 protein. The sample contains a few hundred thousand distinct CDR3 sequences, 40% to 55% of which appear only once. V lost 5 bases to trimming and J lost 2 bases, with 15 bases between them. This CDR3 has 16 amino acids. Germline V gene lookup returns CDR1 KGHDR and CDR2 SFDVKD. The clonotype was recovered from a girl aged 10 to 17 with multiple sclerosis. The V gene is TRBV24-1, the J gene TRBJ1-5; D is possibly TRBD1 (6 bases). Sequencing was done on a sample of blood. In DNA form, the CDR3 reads TGTGCCACCAGTGGGAGGGGGATAGACGGCAATCAGCCCCAGCATTTT. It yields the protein CATSGRGIDGNQPQHF.